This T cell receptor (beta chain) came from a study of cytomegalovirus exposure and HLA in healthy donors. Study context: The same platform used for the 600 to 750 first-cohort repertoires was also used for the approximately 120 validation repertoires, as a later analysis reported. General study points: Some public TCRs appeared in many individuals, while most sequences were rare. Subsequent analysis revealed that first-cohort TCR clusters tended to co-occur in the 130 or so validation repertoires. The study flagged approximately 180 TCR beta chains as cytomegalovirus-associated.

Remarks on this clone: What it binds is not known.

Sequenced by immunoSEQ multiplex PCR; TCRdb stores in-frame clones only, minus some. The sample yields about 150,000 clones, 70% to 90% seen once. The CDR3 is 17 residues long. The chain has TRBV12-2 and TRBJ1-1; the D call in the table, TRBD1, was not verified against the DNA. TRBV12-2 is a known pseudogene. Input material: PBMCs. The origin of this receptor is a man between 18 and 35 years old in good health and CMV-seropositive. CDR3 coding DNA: TGTGCAAGTCGCTTAGCTCTCACACGGGACACGAACACTGAAGCTTTCTTT. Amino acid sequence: CASRLALTRDTNTEAFF.